Shown below are 27 T cell receptor beta chains from a single sample sequenced in a study of T cell repertoires in cytomegalovirus infection. TCRdb re-analysed the reads in MiXCR, keeping a single row per CDR3 protein. The profile shows over 200,000 distinct CDR3 sequences, roughly 13% of them singletons. The sequenced material came from PBMCs. The receptors come from a human donor in good health (CMV status not recorded). Some clones in this sample may be carry-over from other donors' samples.

This clonotype was counted a few times. This sequence joins TRBV5-6 and TRBJ2-3; 10 nucleotides agree with TRBD2. Germline V gives CDR1 SGHDT, CDR2 YYEEEE. This CDR3 has 16 residues. With V trimmed by 0 bases and J by 3 bases, 4 bases remained unmatched. The CDR3 nucleotides are TGTGCCAGCAGCTTGGTCCTAGCGGGAGCGACAGATACGCAGTATTTT. It encodes CASSLVLAGATDTQYF.

In its sample, this clonotype was seen many times. V gene TRBV7-2 combines with J gene TRBJ2-3, with 14 nucleotides matching TRBD2. Germline V lookup: CDR1 SGHTA, CDR2 FQGNSA. Trimming cost V 4 bases and J 8 bases; bases outside gene matches: 2. This CDR3 spans 14 amino acids. The CDR3 nucleotides are TGTGCCAGCAGCTCTGGACTAGCGGGAGGTACGCAGTATTTT. The encoded protein is CASSSGLAGGTQYF.

This clonotype was detected only a few times. This rearrangement joins TRBV5-6 to TRBJ2-1; maybe TRBD2 (6 bases). Deletions cut 9 bases from V and 8 bases from J, with 21 bases between. Germline V CDR1 and CDR2: SGHDT, YYEEEE. The CDR3 has 14 amino acids. The CDR3 sequence: CANSGTHTRYEQFF. Here the CDR3 DNA reads TGTGCCAACTCCGGGACTCATACCCGCTATGAGCAGTTCTTC.

This clonotype was recorded a few times. The gene calls are TRBV28 and TRBJ2-5, with 7 bases that match TRBD2. Germline CDR1 MDHEN, CDR2 SYDVKM. The CDR3 extends over 12 amino acids. With 10 bases clipped from V and 5 bases from J, the junction kept 7 bases outside the gene matches. In nucleotides, the CDR3 is TGTGCCACCCGGGAGGATGCTGAGACCCAGTACTTC. Its translation: CATREDAETQYF.

This clonotype came up many times. This rearrangement joins TRBV5-4 to TRBJ1-4, with 8 bases that match TRBD1. The CDR3 extends over 14 amino acids. The V and J ends lost 2 bases and 10 bases, in that order; junction bases with no gene match: 7. Germline lookup yields CDR1 SGHNT and CDR2 YYREEE (reference sequence). The CDR3 here is CASSFGQGIGKLFF. The CDR3 bases are TGTGCCAGCAGCTTTGGACAGGGCATTGGAAAACTGTTTTTT.

Concerning this clonotype: Germline is not matched at one junction end, which may reflect a read error. The chain joins TRBV20-1 to TRBJ2-7; D is unresolved. Germline values: CDR1 DFQATT, CDR2 SNEGSKA (reference sequence). CDR3 size: 13 residues. CDR3 protein: CSARDGPGYEQYF. Written as DNA, the CDR3 is TGCAGTGCCAGAGACGGTCCTGGCTACGAGCAGTACTTC.

The CDR3 DNA sequence: TGTGCCAGCAGTTTGGGATCCCTCCAAGAGACCCAGTACTTC. Translating it yields CASSLGSLQETQYF. The V call is TRBV25-1, the J call TRBJ2-5; D unresolved. Germline CDR1 is MGHDK and CDR2 is SYGVNS. CDR3 length: 14 amino acids. Trimming cost V 5 bases and J 1 base, with 11 bases left between them.

The sample holds many counts of this clonotype. This rearrangement joins TRBV5-4 to TRBJ2-1, with D uncertain. Germline CDR1 SGHNT, CDR2 YYREEE (reference sequence). The V end lost 0 bases, the J end lost 6 bases, and 10 bases lay between the germline ends. This CDR3 is built from 14 residues. This CDR3 reads CASSLASTANEQFF. The CDR3 DNA sequence: TGTGCCAGCAGCTTGGCCTCGACGGCCAATGAGCAGTTCTTC.

This clonotype was seen ten or more times. The chain recombines TRBV7-2 with TRBJ2-3; D is unclear. CDR3 size: 13 residues. Germline assignment: CDR1 SGHTA and CDR2 FQGNSA. Trimming pared 6 bases from V and 6 bases from J, leaving 13 bases between. CDR3 residues: CASSFSQADTQYF. DNA of the CDR3: TGTGCCAGCAGTTTTTCTCAGGCGGATACGCAGTATTTT.

This clonotype has a count of ten or more. Written as DNA, the CDR3 is TGTGCCAGCAGCTTAGCTGTTACAGGATACACCGGGGAGCTGTTTTTT. It encodes CASSLAVTGYTGELFF. V usage is TRBV7-8 and J usage is TRBJ2-2; TRBD1 is a possible D gene (5 bases). The germline V gene has CDR1 SGHVS and CDR2 FQNEAQ. V was clipped by 0 bases and J by 3 bases, with 11 bases between them. The CDR3 loop spans 16 amino acids.

This clonotype showed up just a few times. The chain links TRBV3-1 to TRBJ2-3; D not certain. V lost 4 bases and J lost 9, with 8 bases in between. CDR1 is LGHDT and CDR2 is YNNKEL in the germline V gene (reference sequence). This CDR3 has 11 amino acids. The CDR3: CASSLDGTQYF. CDR3 nucleotide sequence: TGTGCCAGCAGCCTGGACGGCACGCAGTATTTT.

In this sample, this clonotype turned up a few times. The rearrangement uses TRBV12-3 or TRBV12-4 and TRBJ2-6, with D possibly being TRBD1 (6 bases). CDR3 length: 17 residues. Trimming stripped 4 bases from V and 0 bases from J, with 13 bases between. The CDR3 here is CASSSRDTSSGANVLTF. As DNA, the CDR3 is TGTGCCAGCAGTTCCCGGGACACGAGCTCTGGGGCCAACGTCCTGACTTTC.

The gene calls are TRBV29-1 and TRBJ2-3; 8 bases are shared with TRBD2. V lost 7 bases, J lost 5 bases, and 8 bases stayed unmatched. The CDR3 length is 13 residues. Germline V lookup: CDR1 SQVTM, CDR2 ANQGSEA. CDR3 bases: TGCAGCGCCACCAGCGGGGGCGGAGATACGCAGTATTTT. Translated: CSATSGGGDTQYF.

The chain uses TRBV28 and TRBJ1-2; D possibly corresponds to TRBD1 (5 bases). This CDR3 contains 14 residues. V was cut by 5 bases and J by 4 bases, with 14 bases left in between. Per the germline V gene, CDR1 is MDHEN and CDR2 is SYDVKM. CDR3 loop: CASSNGGVGYGYTF. The CDR3 DNA sequence: TGTGCCAGCAGTAACGGGGGGGTTGGCTATGGCTACACCTTC.

This clonotype has a count of ten or more. The chain recombines TRBV7-2 with TRBJ2-4; TRBD1 matches 7 bases. Germline V gene lookup returns CDR1 SGHTA and CDR2 FQGNSA. The CDR3 totals 13 residues. With 2 bases clipped from V and 7 bases from J, the junction kept 2 bases outside the gene matches. CDR3 residues: CASSLRGQNIQYF. The CDR3 bases are TGTGCCAGCAGCTTAAGGGGACAGAACATTCAGTACTTC.

The sample holds a few counts of this clonotype. The chain recombines TRBV6-4 with TRBJ2-1; the D is unclear. Germline V lookup: CDR1 MRHNA, CDR2 SNTAGT. The ends were cut back, 3 bases at V and 0 bases at J, with 6 bases in the middle. The CDR3 spans 14 residues. CDR3 in DNA: TGTGCCAGCAGTGATAAGGGCTCCTACAATGAGCAGTTCTTC. It codes for CASSDKGSYNEQFF.

This clonotype showed up just a few times. V is TRBV6-1 and J is TRBJ2-2; D is possibly TRBD2 (6 bases). Germline loops: CDR1 MNHNS, CDR2 SASEGT. The CDR3 consists of 18 residues. V lost 5 bases and J 2 bases, leaving 21 bases between the germline ends. The CDR3 protein is CASSLLTRGWTNTGELFF. The CDR3 region has the DNA TGTGCCAGCAGTTTACTGACTAGAGGTTGGACTAACACCGGGGAGCTGTTTTTT.

The chain couples TRBV7-2 to TRBJ2-3, with unresolved D. V lost 2 bases to trimming and J lost 5 bases, with 17 bases between them. The CDR3 is 16 residues long. Germline V gene data show CDR1 as SGHTA and CDR2 as FQGNSA. The CDR3 DNA reads as TGTGCCAGCAGCTTATATGACTTTGGCGCAGGAGATACGCAGTATTTT. This codes for CASSLYDFGAGDTQYF.

The CDR3 region is CASSRRAGGTYEQYF. CDR3 DNA: TGTGCCAGCAGCCGTCGAGCGGGAGGGACCTACGAGCAGTACTTC. The chain uses TRBV7-9 and TRBJ2-7, with TRBD2 identical over 10 bases. The CDR3 is 15 residues long. With 5 bases clipped from V and 2 bases from J, the junction kept 6 bases outside the gene matches. Germline V gene sequence: CDR1 SEHNR, CDR2 FQNEAQ (reference sequence).

This clonotype was observed a handful of times. J is TRBJ1-6 and V is TRBV27; D remains unclear. V dropped 2 bases and J dropped 5 bases, with 7 bases sitting between them. CDR1 and CDR2 from the germline V gene are MNHEY and SMNVEV (reference sequence). This CDR3 has 14 amino acids. CDR3 sequence: CASSLVPDNSPLHF. The CDR3 coding sequence is TGTGCCAGCAGTTTAGTCCCCGATAATTCACCCCTCCACTTT.

This clonotype has just a few counts. V and J are TRBV12-3 or TRBV12-4 and TRBJ2-1; D unclear. The CDR3 totals 12 residues. V was pared by 3 bases and J by 9 bases, with 9 bases between. The CDR3 sequence is CASSLHFPEQFF. The DNA of the CDR3 is TGTGCCAGCAGTTTGCACTTCCCTGAGCAGTTCTTC.

Many counts were recorded for this clonotype. The chain recombines TRBV20-1 with TRBJ2-4; 11 bases agree with TRBD2. Germline CDR1 is DFQATT and CDR2 is SNEGSKA (reference sequence). The V segment lost 0 bases and the J segment 0 bases; nucleotides outside the gene matches: 7. CDR3 length: 18 residues. The CDR3 loop is CSARDPRLAGGAKNIQYF. In DNA, the CDR3 is TGCAGTGCTAGAGATCCTCGGCTAGCGGGAGGAGCCAAAAACATTCAGTACTTC.

This clonotype was seen only a few times. The chain combines TRBV2 with TRBJ2-3; a possible D gene is TRBD2 (6 bases). V lost 6 bases and J lost 2, with 12 bases in between. Germline CDR1 SNHLY, CDR2 FYNNEI. The CDR3 sequence is 14 residues long. This CDR3 reads CASRARGDTDTQYF. The CDR3 DNA sequence: TGTGCCAGCAGGGCCCGCGGGGACACAGATACGCAGTATTTT.

This clonotype was seen only a few times. The CDR3 DNA is TGCAGCGGGACGGGGGACAGGAGAACCCCGAGCTCCTACAATGAGCAGTTCTTC. This encodes CSGTGDRRTPSSYNEQFF. This sequence joins TRBV29-1 and TRBJ2-1; 8 bases are shared with TRBD1. CDR3 length equals 18 residues. Germline CDR1 SQVTM, CDR2 ANQGSEA. Unmatched junction bases numbered 17, after V lost 7 bases and J lost 0 bases.

This chain joins TRBV6-6 and TRBJ2-3; D possibly corresponds to TRBD1 (5 bases). This CDR3 region has 16 residues. V gave up 7 bases and J gave up 0 bases, with 17 bases separating them. The germline CDR1 and CDR2 sequences are MNHNY and SVGAGI (reference sequence). CDR3 amino acids: CASTRQRLDSTDTQYF. In DNA, the CDR3 is TGTGCCAGCACTCGACAGCGTCTCGATAGCACAGATACGCAGTATTTT.

The table lists this clonotype with many counts. The chain carries TRBV7-9 and TRBJ1-5; 9 bases are a match to TRBD1. This CDR3 is 17 amino acids long. V lost 4 bases, J lost 3 bases, and 10 bases stayed unmatched. Germline CDR1 reads SEHNR; CDR2 reads FQNEAQ (reference sequence). The CDR3 here is CASSSFKGTGLNQPQHF. DNA for the CDR3: TGTGCCAGCAGCTCCTTCAAAGGGACAGGGCTCAATCAGCCCCAGCATTTT.

This clonotype was detected ten times or more. The CDR3 DNA is TGTGCCACCAGTGATTCCCAGGGACTAAGCTCCTACAATGAGCAGTTCTTC. Translation gives CATSDSQGLSSYNEQFF. The J gene is TRBJ2-1, the V gene TRBV24-1; the match to TRBD2 covers 7 bases. The CDR3 loop spans 17 amino acids. Germline V gene lookup returns CDR1 KGHDR and CDR2 SFDVKD. V lost 2 bases and J lost 0; bases outside the gene matches: 6.